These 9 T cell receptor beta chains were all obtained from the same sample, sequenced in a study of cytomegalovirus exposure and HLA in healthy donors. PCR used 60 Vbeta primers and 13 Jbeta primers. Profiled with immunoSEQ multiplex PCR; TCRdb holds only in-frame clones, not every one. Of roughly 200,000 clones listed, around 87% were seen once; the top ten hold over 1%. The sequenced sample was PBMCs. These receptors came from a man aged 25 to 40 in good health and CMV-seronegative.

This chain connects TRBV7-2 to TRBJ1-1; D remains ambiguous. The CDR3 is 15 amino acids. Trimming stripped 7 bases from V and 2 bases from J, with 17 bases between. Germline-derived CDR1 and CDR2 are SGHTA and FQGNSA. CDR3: CASNSQPGANTEAFF. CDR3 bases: TGTGCCAGCAACTCGCAACCGGGAGCCAACACTGAAGCTTTCTTT.

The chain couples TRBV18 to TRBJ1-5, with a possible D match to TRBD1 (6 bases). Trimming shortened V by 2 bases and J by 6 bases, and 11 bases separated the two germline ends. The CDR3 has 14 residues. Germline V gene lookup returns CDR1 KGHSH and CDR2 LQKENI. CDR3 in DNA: TGTGCCAGCTCACCAGGGGGCGAGAGTCAGCCCCAGCATTTT. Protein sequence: CASSPGGESQPQHF.

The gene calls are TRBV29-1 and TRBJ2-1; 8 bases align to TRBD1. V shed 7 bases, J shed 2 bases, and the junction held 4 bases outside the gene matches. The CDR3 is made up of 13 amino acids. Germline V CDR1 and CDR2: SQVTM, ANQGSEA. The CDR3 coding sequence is TGCAGCGGCCGGGACAGGCCCTACAATGAGCAGTTCTTC. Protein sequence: CSGRDRPYNEQFF.

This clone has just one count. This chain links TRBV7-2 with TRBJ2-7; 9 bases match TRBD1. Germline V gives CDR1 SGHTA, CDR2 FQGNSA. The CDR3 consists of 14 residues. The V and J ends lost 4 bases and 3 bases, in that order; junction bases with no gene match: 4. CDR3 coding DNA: TGTGCCAGCAGCTACAGGGGGCAGTACTACGAGCAGTACTTC. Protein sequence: CASSYRGQYYEQYF.

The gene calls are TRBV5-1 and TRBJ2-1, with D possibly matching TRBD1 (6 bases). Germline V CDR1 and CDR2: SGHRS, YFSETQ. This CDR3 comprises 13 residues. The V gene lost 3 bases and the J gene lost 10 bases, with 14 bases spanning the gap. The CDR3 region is CASSSQNQGEQFF. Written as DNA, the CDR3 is TGCGCCAGCAGCTCGCAGAACCAGGGGGAGCAGTTCTTC. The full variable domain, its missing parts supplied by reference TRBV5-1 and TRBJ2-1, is KAGVTQTPRYLIKTRGQQVTLSCSPISGHRSVSWYQQTPGQGLQFLFEYFSETQRNKGNFPGRFSGRQFSNSRSEMNVSTLELGDSALYLCASSSQNQGEQFFGPGTRLTVL.

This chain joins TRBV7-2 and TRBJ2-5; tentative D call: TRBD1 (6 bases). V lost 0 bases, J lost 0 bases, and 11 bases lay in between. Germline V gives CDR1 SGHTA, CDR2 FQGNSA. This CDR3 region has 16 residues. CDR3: CASSLALDRYQETQYF. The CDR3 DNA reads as TGTGCCAGCAGCTTAGCCCTGGACAGATACCAAGAGACCCAGTACTTC.

Here the CDR3 reads CASSQGPGRLNEQFF. DNA for the CDR3: TGCGCCAGCAGCCAAGGGCCTGGCAGGCTCAATGAGCAGTTCTTC. The rearrangement joins TRBV4-1 to TRBJ2-1; no clear D. This CDR3 region has 15 residues. V was trimmed by 1 base and J by 6 bases, leaving 13 bases between them. Germline loops: CDR1 MGHRA, CDR2 YSYEKL.

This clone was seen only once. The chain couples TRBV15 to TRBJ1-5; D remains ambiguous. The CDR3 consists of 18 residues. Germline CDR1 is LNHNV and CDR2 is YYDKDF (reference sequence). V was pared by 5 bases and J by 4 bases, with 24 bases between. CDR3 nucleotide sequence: TGTGCCACCAGCCTGGGGTCTTTGGGCAGCCGGGGTAATCAGCCCCAGCATTTT. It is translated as CATSLGSLGSRGNQPQHF. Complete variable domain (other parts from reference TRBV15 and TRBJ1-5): DAMVIQNPRYQVTQFGKPVTLSCSQTLNHNVMYWYQQKSSQAPKLLFHYYDKDFNNEADTPDNFQSRRPNTSFCFLDIRSPGLGDTAMYLCATSLGSLGSRGNQPQHFGDGTRLSIL.

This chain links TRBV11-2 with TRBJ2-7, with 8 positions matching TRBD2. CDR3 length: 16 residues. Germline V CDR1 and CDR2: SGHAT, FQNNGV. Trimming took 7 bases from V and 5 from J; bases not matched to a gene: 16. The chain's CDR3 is CASTLRAGGMSNEQYF. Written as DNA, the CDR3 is TGTGCCAGCACCCTTAGGGCGGGGGGCATGTCTAACGAGCAGTACTTC.